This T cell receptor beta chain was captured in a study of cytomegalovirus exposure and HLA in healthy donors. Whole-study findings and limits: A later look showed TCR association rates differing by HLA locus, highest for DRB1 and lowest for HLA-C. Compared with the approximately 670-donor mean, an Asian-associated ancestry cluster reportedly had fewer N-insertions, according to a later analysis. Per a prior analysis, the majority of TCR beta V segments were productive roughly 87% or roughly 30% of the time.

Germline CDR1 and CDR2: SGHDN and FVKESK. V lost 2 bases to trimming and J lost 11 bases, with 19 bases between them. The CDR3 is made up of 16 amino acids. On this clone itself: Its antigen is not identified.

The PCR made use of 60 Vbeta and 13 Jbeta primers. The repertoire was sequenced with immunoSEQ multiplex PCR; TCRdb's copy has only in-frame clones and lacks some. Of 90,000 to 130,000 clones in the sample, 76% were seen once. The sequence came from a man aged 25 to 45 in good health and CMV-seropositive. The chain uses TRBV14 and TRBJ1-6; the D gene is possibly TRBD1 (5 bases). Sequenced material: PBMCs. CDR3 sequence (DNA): TGTGCCAGCAGCCAACTCTATGGCCAGGGAAATCCACCCCTCCACTTT. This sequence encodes CASSQLYGQGNPPLHF.